What follows are 22 T cell receptor beta chains derived from one specimen sequenced in a study of CD8 T cells in Susac syndrome. Reverse transcription used roughly 0.5 to 1 ug RNA and random hexamers. TCRdb independently ran MiXCR on the immunoSEQ multiplex PCR reads; one entry per CDR3 protein. The repertoire holds roughly 400,000 distinct CDR3 sequences, with around 85% as singletons. Sequences were obtained from CD8+ T cells from PBMCs. Every receptor here comes from a human donor with multiple sclerosis.

The chain couples TRBV2 to TRBJ2-7, with D possibly matching TRBD2 (7 bases). V lost 6 bases and J lost 3, with 15 bases in between. The CDR3 contains 14 residues. Germline V CDR1 and CDR2: SNHLY, FYNNEI. The CDR3 here is CASRGGQNYYEQYF. The CDR3 bases are TGTGCCAGCAGGGGGGGGCAGAACTACTACGAGCAGTACTTC.

V gene TRBV13 combines with J gene TRBJ2-2, with 7 bases identical to TRBD1. Looked up from germline, CDR1 is PRHDT and CDR2 is FYEKMQ (reference sequence). This CDR3 has 15 residues. V gave up 8 bases and J gave up 5 bases; unmatched junction bases: 11. CDR3 residues: CASLAHRDSTGELFF. The CDR3 bases are TGTGCCAGCTTGGCCCACAGGGACAGTACCGGGGAGCTGTTTTTT.

V usage is TRBV6-2 or TRBV6-3 and J usage is TRBJ2-1, with 10 nucleotides matching TRBD2. The germline CDR1 and CDR2 sequences are MNHEY and SVGEGT. This CDR3 is built from 16 residues. V was clipped by 7 bases and J by 3 bases; unmatched bases: 9. The CDR3 loop is CASKQESGGDYNEQFF. As DNA, the CDR3 is TGTGCCAGCAAACAAGAGAGCGGGGGGGACTACAATGAGCAGTTCTTC.

This rearrangement joins TRBV2 to TRBJ2-2; tentative D call: TRBD2 (5 bases). V lost 8 bases, J lost 1 base, and 8 bases lay in between. Per the germline V gene, CDR1 is SNHLY and CDR2 is FYNNEI. The CDR3 has 13 residues. Written as DNA, the CDR3 is TGTGCCAGCCTCGCGGGGAACACCGGGGAGCTGTTTTTT. Translating it yields CASLAGNTGELFF. Together with reference TRBV2 and TRBJ2-2, the CDR3 gives the full variable domain: EPEVTQTPSHQVTQMGQEVILRCVPISNHLYFYWYRQILGQKVEFLVSFYNNEISEKSEIFDDQFSVERPDGSNFTLKIRSTKLEDSAMYFCASLAGNTGELFFGEGSRLTVL.

The CDR3 here is CATRDRVGTEAFF. The CDR3 bases are TGTGCCACCAGAGACAGGGTCGGCACTGAAGCTTTCTTT. J is TRBJ1-1 and V is TRBV24-1, with TRBD1 identical over 7 bases. V trimming: 7 bases; J trimming: 4 bases; junction bases outside the gene matches: 5. Germline CDR1 is KGHDR and CDR2 is SFDVKD. This CDR3 comprises 13 residues.

The DNA of the CDR3 is TGTGCCAGCAGCCCCTTTTCGAACTATGAGCAGTTCTTC. Translated, it gives CASSPFSNYEQFF. The rearrangement uses TRBV7-9 and TRBJ2-1; D uncertain. V was clipped by 5 bases and J by 8 bases, with 13 bases between them. Germline lookup yields CDR1 SEHNR and CDR2 FQNEAQ (reference sequence). This CDR3 has 13 amino acids.

This CDR3 reads CASSYGGGTAGWNEQFF. The CDR3 DNA reads as TGTGCCAGCAGTTACGGGGGGGGGACTGCGGGATGGAATGAGCAGTTCTTC. This chain uses TRBV6-5 with TRBJ2-1, with TRBD2 matching over 7 bases. Trimming cost V 2 bases and J 7 bases; bases outside gene matches: 14. This CDR3 comprises 17 residues. The germline gives CDR1 MNHEY, CDR2 SVGAGI.

The rearrangement uses TRBV4-1 and TRBJ2-4; 8 bases map to TRBD2. This CDR3 spans 17 amino acids. The germline V gene has CDR1 MGHRA and CDR2 YSYEKL. J gave up 0 bases and V 6 bases, and 10 bases lay outside the gene matches. CDR3 sequence: CASRPIGAGVAKNIQYF. CDR3 sequence (DNA): TGCGCCAGCAGACCGATCGGAGCGGGGGTAGCCAAAAACATTCAGTACTTC.

The chain joins TRBV6-1 to TRBJ1-1; tentatively, D is TRBD1 (5 bases). CDR3 length equals 15 residues. Germline-derived CDR1 and CDR2 are MNHNS and SASEGT. Deletions cut 4 bases from V and 7 bases from J, with 19 bases between. Here the CDR3 reads CASSASTVGGLEAFF. The CDR3 coding sequence is TGTGCCAGCAGTGCGTCTACGGTTGGGGGTCTTGAAGCTTTCTTT.

This chain links TRBV6-5 with TRBJ2-1, with D possibly called TRBD1 or TRBD2 (5 bases each). V lost 2 bases, J lost 9 bases, and 11 bases lay in between. CDR3 size: 13 residues. Per germline, CDR1 MNHEY and CDR2 SVGAGI. CDR3: CASSYETGGEQFF. The CDR3 nucleotides read TGTGCCAGCAGTTACGAGACTGGGGGTGAGCAGTTCTTC.

The chain has TRBV11-2 and TRBJ2-1, with TRBD2 identical over 7 bases. This CDR3 is built from 17 residues. Per the germline V gene, CDR1 is SGHAT and CDR2 is FQNNGV. With 0 bases clipped from V and 2 bases from J, the junction kept 7 bases outside the gene matches. CDR3 loop: CASSLDGAGEPYNEQFF. CDR3 bases: TGTGCCAGCAGCTTAGATGGGGCGGGAGAACCCTACAATGAGCAGTTCTTC.

This chain connects TRBV2 to TRBJ1-1; weak D call: TRBD1 (5 bases). Germline V lookup: CDR1 SNHLY, CDR2 FYNNEI. V gave up 1 base and J gave up 3 bases, with 18 bases separating them. The CDR3 runs 17 residues. CDR3 loop: CASSEGGQGWSYTEAFF. The CDR3 coding sequence is TGTGCCAGCAGTGAAGGTGGGCAGGGATGGAGTTACACTGAAGCTTTCTTT.

The V gene is TRBV5-1, the J gene TRBJ2-1, with 7 bases matching TRBD2. The length of the CDR3 is 15 residues. Germline CDR1 and CDR2: SGHRS and YFSETQ. J gave up 5 bases and V 1 base, and 6 bases lay outside the gene matches. The CDR3 is CASSLNREVNNEQFF. The CDR3 DNA is TGCGCCAGCAGCTTGAACCGGGAGGTCAACAATGAGCAGTTCTTC. Full variable domain (remainder filled in from reference TRBV5-1 and TRBJ2-1): KAGVTQTPRYLIKTRGQQVTLSCSPISGHRSVSWYQQTPGQGLQFLFEYFSETQRNKGNFPGRFSGRQFSNSRSEMNVSTLELGDSALYLCASSLNREVNNEQFFGPGTRLTVL.

V and J are TRBV6-1 and TRBJ2-3; 9 bases line up with TRBD1. Germline loops: CDR1 MNHNS, CDR2 SASEGT. The V gene end was trimmed by 6 bases and the J gene end by 3 bases; junction bases not matched to a gene: 10. CDR3 length: 16 amino acids. In DNA, the CDR3 is TGTGCCAGCAGCGCAACAGGGGGCGGTAATACAGATACGCAGTATTTT. Translating gives CASSATGGGNTDTQYF.

CDR3 DNA: TGTGCCAGCAGTTATGCGAGTACCTACAATGAGCAGTTCTTC. Translated: CASSYASTYNEQFF. The chain carries TRBV6-6 and TRBJ2-1; D remains ambiguous. The CDR3 sequence is 14 residues long. From germline, CDR1 is MNHNY and CDR2 SVGAGI (reference sequence). V dropped 3 bases and J dropped 2 bases, with 8 bases sitting between them.

The sample holds a few counts of this clonotype. The rearrangement uses TRBV11-2 and TRBJ2-1; D is perhaps TRBD2 (5 bases). V lost 5 bases to trimming and J lost 5 bases, with 16 bases between them. Germline-derived CDR1 and CDR2 are SGHAT and FQNNGV. The CDR3 loop spans 15 amino acids. CDR3 amino acids: CASSPSKRVNNEQFF. DNA of the CDR3: TGTGCCAGCAGCCCCTCGAAGAGGGTTAACAATGAGCAGTTCTTC.

This clonotype was seen only a few times. The chain links TRBV11-3 to TRBJ2-7, with D possibly matching TRBD1 (6 bases). The ends were cut back, 5 bases at V and 2 bases at J, with 13 bases in the middle. The germline gives CDR1 SGHNT, CDR2 YENEEA. This CDR3 has 14 residues. The CDR3 region has the DNA TGTGCCAGCAGCCCGCACGACAGGCCCTACGAGCAGTACTTC. It translates to CASSPHDRPYEQYF. Supplemented by reference TRBV11-3 and TRBJ2-7, the full variable domain reads EAGVVQSPRYKIIEKKQPVAFWCNPISGHNTLYWYLQNLGQGPELLIRYENEEAVDDSQLPKDRFSAERLKGVDSTLKIQPAELGDSAVYLCASSPHDRPYEQYFGPGTRLTVT.

V gene TRBV30 combines with J gene TRBJ1-4; D is perhaps TRBD1 (6 bases). Trimming cost V 1 base and J 6 bases, with 12 bases left between them. Per the germline V gene, CDR1 is GTSNPN and CDR2 is SVGIG (reference sequence). The CDR3 has 14 residues. CDR3 nucleotides: TGTGCCTGGAGTGCTGGAGGGGGTGATGAAAAACTGTTTTTT. Protein: CAWSAGGGDEKLFF. The full variable domain, rest sourced from reference TRBV30 and TRBJ1-4, is SQTIHQWPATLVQPVGSPLSLECTVEGTSNPNLYWYRQAAGRGLQLLFYSVGIGQISSEVPQNLSASRPQDRQFILSSKKLLLSDSGFYLCAWSAGGGDEKLFFGSGTQLSVL.

The CDR3 loop is CASSYSRLAQYNEQFF. DNA for the CDR3: TGTGCCAGCAGTTACTCTAGACTAGCGCAGTACAATGAGCAGTTCTTC. The gene calls are TRBV6-5 and TRBJ2-1; TRBD2 matches 8 bases. CDR1 is MNHEY and CDR2 is SVGAGI in the germline V gene. Unmatched junction bases numbered 5, after V lost 0 bases and J lost 4 bases. CDR3 length: 16 residues.

This clonotype was counted a few times. This chain links TRBV7-3 with TRBJ2-7; TRBD2 matches 7 bases. CDR1 SGHTA and CDR2 FQGTGA come from the germline V gene. The V and J ends lost 3 bases and 5 bases, in that order; junction bases with no gene match: 4. The CDR3 length is 13 residues. Here the CDR3 DNA reads TGTGCCAGCAGCTTGGGACTATGGGACGAGCAGTACTTC. Its protein product is CASSLGLWDEQYF. Variable domain in full (rest from reference TRBV7-3 and TRBJ2-7): GAGVSQTPSNKVTEKGKYVELRCDPISGHTALYWYRQSLGQGPEFLIYFQGTGAADDSGLPNDRFFAVRPEGSVSTLKIQRTERGDSAVYLCASSLGLWDEQYFGPGTRLTVT.

V is TRBV6-5 and J is TRBJ1-1; D gene uncertain. Germline V gene sequence: CDR1 MNHEY, CDR2 SVGAGI. The CDR3 is 15 residues long. Trimming took off 0 bases at V and 1 base at J, with 9 bases between the two ends. The CDR3, as DNA: TGTGCCAGCAGTTACTCGTGGGCGCAGAACACTGAAGCTTTCTTT. It encodes CASSYSWAQNTEAFF.

The rearrangement uses TRBV29-1 and TRBJ2-3; weak D call: TRBD2 (6 bases). This CDR3 is 12 amino acids long. V was pared by 3 bases and J by 5 bases, with 9 bases between. From germline, CDR1 is SQVTM and CDR2 ANQGSEA. The CDR3 DNA follows: TGCAGCGTTGACCGGGAGTTAGATACGCAGTATTTT. Its translation is CSVDRELDTQYF.